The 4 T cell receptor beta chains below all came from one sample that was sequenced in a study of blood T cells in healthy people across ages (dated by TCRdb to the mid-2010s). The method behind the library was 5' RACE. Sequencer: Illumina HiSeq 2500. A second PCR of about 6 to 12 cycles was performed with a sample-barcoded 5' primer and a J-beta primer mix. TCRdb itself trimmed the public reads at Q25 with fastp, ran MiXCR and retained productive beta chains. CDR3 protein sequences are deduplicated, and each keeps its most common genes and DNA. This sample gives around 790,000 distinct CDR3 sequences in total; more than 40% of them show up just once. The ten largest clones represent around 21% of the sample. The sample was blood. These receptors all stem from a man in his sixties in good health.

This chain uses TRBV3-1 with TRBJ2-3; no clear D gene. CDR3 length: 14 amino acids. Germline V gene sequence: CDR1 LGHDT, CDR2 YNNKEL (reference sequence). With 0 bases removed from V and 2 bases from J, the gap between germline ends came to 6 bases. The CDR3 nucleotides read TGTGCCAGCAGCCAAGACCAGTTCACAGATACGCAGTATTTT. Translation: CASSQDQFTDTQYF.

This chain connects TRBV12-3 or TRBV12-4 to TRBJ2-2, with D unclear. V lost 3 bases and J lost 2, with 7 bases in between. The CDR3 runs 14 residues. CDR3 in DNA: TGTGCCAGCAGTTTTGTAGGTAACACCGGGGAGCTGTTTTTT. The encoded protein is CASSFVGNTGELFF.

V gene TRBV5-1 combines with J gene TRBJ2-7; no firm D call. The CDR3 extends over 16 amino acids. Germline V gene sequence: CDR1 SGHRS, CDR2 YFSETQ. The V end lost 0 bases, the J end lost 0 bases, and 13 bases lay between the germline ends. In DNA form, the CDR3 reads TGCGCCAGCAGCTTGGGCCCCAATCCTAGCTCCTACGAGCAGTACTTC. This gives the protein CASSLGPNPSSYEQYF.

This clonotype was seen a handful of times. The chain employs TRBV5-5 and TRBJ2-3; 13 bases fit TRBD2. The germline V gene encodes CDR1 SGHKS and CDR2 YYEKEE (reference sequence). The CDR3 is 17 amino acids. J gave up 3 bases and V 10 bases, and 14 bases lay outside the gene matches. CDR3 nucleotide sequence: TGTGCCTCTCGCTGGACTAGCGGGGGCGGTGGGACAGATACGCAGTATTTT. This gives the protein CASRWTSGGGGTDTQYF.